The 29 T cell receptor beta chains in this list originate from one sample, sequenced in a study of OX40 agonist ivuxolimab in advanced cancers. Profiling relied on immunoSEQ multiplex PCR, and the TCRdb table lists in-frame clones only, not all of them. Among more than 50,000 clones, roughly 84% were seen once, and the ten largest hold around 25%. The input for sequencing was CD4+ or CD8+ T cells sorted from blood, taken in a trial of the OX40 agonist ivuxolimab. All receptors derive from an adult with an advanced solid tumor such as melanoma, head and neck, liver or kidney cancer.

This chain uses TRBV6-1 with TRBJ1-2, with TRBD1 as a possible D gene (6 bases). The CDR3 consists of 12 residues. The germline CDR1 and CDR2 sequences are MNHNS and SASEGT. V was pared by 8 bases and J by 4 bases, with 11 bases between. CDR3 amino acids: CASEQGAYGYTF. The CDR3 DNA reads as TGTGCCAGCGAACAGGGCGCCTATGGCTACACCTTC.

The chain couples TRBV19 to TRBJ2-1; 8 nucleotides line up with TRBD2. The germline V gene encodes CDR1 LNHDA and CDR2 SQIVND (reference sequence). The length of the CDR3 is 13 residues. Trimming removed 10 bases from V and 0 bases from J; junction bases left unmatched: 2. The CDR3 sequence: CATLAGSYNEQFF. CDR3 DNA: TGTGCCACCCTAGCGGGCTCCTACAATGAGCAGTTCTTC.

The CDR3 protein is CASSDGTSAQETQYF. CDR3 bases: TGTGCCAGCAGCGATGGGACTAGCGCACAAGAGACCCAGTACTTC. The V call is TRBV9, the J call TRBJ2-5; 10 positions agree with TRBD2. Germline CDR1 and CDR2: SGDLS and YYNGEE. The V and J ends lost 3 bases and 2 bases, in that order; junction bases with no gene match: 4. The length of the CDR3 is 15 residues.

The chain combines TRBV7-9 with TRBJ2-2; 9 bases agree with TRBD2. Per the germline V gene, CDR1 is SEHNR and CDR2 is FQNEAQ (reference sequence). V lost 2 bases and J lost 6; bases outside the gene matches: 10. The CDR3 spans 17 residues. The CDR3 sequence: CASSLSRGRAIAGELFF. CDR3 bases: TGTGCCAGCAGCTTATCACGCGGGAGGGCCATTGCCGGGGAGCTGTTTTTT.

The chain is built from TRBV6-5 and TRBJ1-2, with 7 positions matching TRBD1. CDR3 size: 14 residues. V lost 6 bases, J lost 5 bases, and 9 bases stayed unmatched. The germline CDR1 and CDR2 sequences are MNHEY and SVGAGI. CDR3 in amino acids: CASSSGQESYGYTF. The CDR3 bases are TGTGCCAGCAGCTCCGGACAGGAAAGTTATGGCTACACCTTC.

The rearrangement uses TRBV27 and TRBJ2-2; maybe TRBD1 (5 bases). From germline, CDR1 is MNHEY and CDR2 SMNVEV (reference sequence). The CDR3 spans 16 residues. The V end lost 4 bases, the J end lost 1 base, and 13 bases lay between the germline ends. The CDR3 region is CASSSLATGNTGELFF. In DNA, the CDR3 is TGTGCCAGCAGTTCCCTCGCCACAGGGAACACCGGGGAGCTGTTTTTT.

The chain is built from TRBV6-5 and TRBJ1-2; D not resolved. This CDR3 spans 14 amino acids. V gave up 4 bases and J gave up 7 bases, with 16 bases separating them. CDR1 and CDR2 from the germline V gene are MNHEY and SVGAGI. The CDR3 DNA follows: TGTGCCAGCAGTTCCATATGGGCTGCGGGTGGCTACACCTTC. Translating gives CASSSIWAAGGYTF.

V usage is TRBV5-1 and J usage is TRBJ2-5, with 12 bases that match TRBD2. The germline gives CDR1 SGHRS, CDR2 YFSETQ. The CDR3 is 16 amino acids. J gave up 0 bases and V 4 bases, and 4 bases lay outside the gene matches. The CDR3 is CASSPGTSGYQETQYF. For the CDR3, the DNA is TGCGCCAGCAGCCCGGGGACTAGCGGGTACCAAGAGACCCAGTACTTC.

This clone was recorded only once. The rearrangement links TRBV5-6 to TRBJ2-1; 8 positions agree with TRBD2. The J segment lost 4 bases and the V segment lost 0 bases, leaving 12 bases of the junction unmatched. Germline CDR1 reads SGHDT; CDR2 reads YYEEEE. This CDR3 comprises 18 residues. This chain's CDR3 is CASSLAGASGSIYNEQFF. The CDR3 DNA reads as TGTGCCAGCAGCTTGGCCGGGGCTAGCGGGTCAATTTACAATGAGCAGTTCTTC.

This clone has only a few counts. V gene TRBV19 combines with J gene TRBJ1-5, with a possible D match to TRBD1 (5 bases). Per germline, CDR1 LNHDA and CDR2 SQIVND (reference sequence). The CDR3 sequence is 16 residues long. Trimming stripped 6 bases from V and 2 bases from J, with 17 bases between. CDR3 sequence: CASSPRGGEGNQPQHF. The CDR3 coding sequence is TGTGCCAGTAGCCCTAGGGGAGGGGAGGGCAATCAGCCCCAGCATTTT.

This chain connects TRBV7-2 to TRBJ2-1; TRBD2 aligns across 8 bases. J lost 3 bases, V lost 0 bases, and 1 base had no gene match. Germline CDR1 and CDR2: SGHTA and FQGNSA. The CDR3 runs to 15 residues. As DNA, the CDR3 is TGTGCCAGCAGCTTAGCAGCGGGGGTCTACAATGAGCAGTTCTTC. This translates into CASSLAAGVYNEQFF.

The chain uses TRBV5-1 and TRBJ2-7; D gene unclear. Germline V CDR1 and CDR2: SGHRS, YFSETQ. The V and J ends lost 0 bases and 6 bases respectively, with 13 bases between them. This CDR3 region has 14 residues. CDR3 nucleotides: TGCGCCAGCAGCTTGGCCTTAGCACGACGCGAGCAGTACTTC. The encoded protein is CASSLALARREQYF.

The CDR3 nucleotides are TGTGCCAGCAGCTTCGCCTACAATGAGCAGTTCTTC. Translating it yields CASSFAYNEQFF. The rearrangement joins TRBV5-5 to TRBJ2-1; D call uncertain. The germline V gene has CDR1 SGHKS and CDR2 YYEKEE (reference sequence). V dropped 2 bases and J dropped 2 bases, with 2 bases sitting between them. This CDR3 spans 12 amino acids.

The genes are TRBV29-1 and TRBJ2-5; D is unresolved. This CDR3 contains 11 residues. Germline CDR1 is SQVTM and CDR2 is ANQGSEA. The CDR3 region is CTVSFMETQYF. CDR3 DNA sequence: TGCACCGTATCCTTTATGGAGACCCAGTACTTC.

V and J are TRBV7-2 and TRBJ1-1; 8 bases are shared with TRBD1. After removal of 1 base from V and 4 bases from J, the junction contained 2 bases not matched to a gene. Germline CDR1 SGHTA, CDR2 FQGNSA. The CDR3 covers 14 residues. DNA of the CDR3: TGTGCCAGCAGCTTAGTTCAGGGGGCCACTGAAGCTTTCTTT. This sequence encodes CASSLVQGATEAFF.

The chain joins TRBV18 to TRBJ2-5, with 10 positions matching TRBD2. The CDR3 runs to 15 residues. Looked up from germline, CDR1 is KGHSH and CDR2 is LQKENI. V was pared by 5 bases and J by 2 bases, with 5 bases of the junction left unmatched. DNA for the CDR3: TGTGCCAGCTCAAATACACTAGCGGGGCAAGAGACCCAGTACTTC. It translates to CASSNTLAGQETQYF.

The chain combines TRBV5-4 with TRBJ2-7, with 7 bases that match TRBD2. CDR1 SGHNT and CDR2 YYREEE come from the germline V gene (reference sequence). The CDR3 has 14 residues. J lost 2 bases, V lost 3 bases, and 5 bases had no gene match. This CDR3 is CASSSLAAPYEQYF. The CDR3 DNA reads TGTGCCAGCAGCTCCCTAGCGGCCCCCTACGAGCAGTACTTC.

This clone came up a few times. This chain joins TRBV4-3 and TRBJ2-3, with a possible D match to TRBD1 (5 bases). The V gene lost 0 bases and the J gene lost 1 base, with 8 bases spanning the gap. CDR3 length: 15 amino acids. Germline CDR1 LGHNA, CDR2 YSLEER. Here the CDR3 reads CASSQDRGGTDTQYF. The CDR3 coding sequence is TGCGCCAGCAGCCAAGATAGGGGTGGCACAGATACGCAGTATTTT.

The chain couples TRBV19 to TRBJ1-1; the D gene is possibly TRBD1 (6 bases). The CDR3 totals 15 residues. CDR1 and CDR2 from the germline V gene are LNHDA and SQIVND (reference sequence). The V gene lost 5 bases and the J gene lost 2 bases, with 15 bases spanning the gap. The CDR3 DNA sequence: TGTGCCAGTAGTCCCTCTCGGGGGGCAAACACTGAAGCTTTCTTT. It codes for CASSPSRGANTEAFF. Supplemented by reference TRBV19 and TRBJ1-1, the full variable domain reads DGGITQSPKYLFRKEGQNVTLSCEQNLNHDAMYWYRQDPGQGLRLIYYSQIVNDFQKGDIAEGYSVSREKKESFPLTVTSAQKNPTAFYLCASSPSRGANTEAFFGQGTRLTVV.

This clone was recorded a few times. The chain employs TRBV6-5 and TRBJ1-1; maybe TRBD1 (5 bases). V was shortened by 0 bases and J by 0 bases, with 11 bases between the two germline ends. The CDR3 is 16 amino acids. Germline V lookup: CDR1 MNHEY, CDR2 SVGAGI. The CDR3 DNA follows: TGTGCCAGCAGTTACTCTGTCGACAGTTTGAACACTGAAGCTTTCTTT. Its protein is CASSYSVDSLNTEAFF.

DNA for the CDR3: TGCGCCAGCAGCTTTTTCGGGACTAGCGGCTACAATGAGCAGTTCTTC. It is translated as CASSFFGTSGYNEQFF. The V gene is TRBV5-1, the J gene TRBJ2-1, with 11 bases fitting TRBD2. CDR3 size: 16 residues. The junction had 4 bases not matched to a gene; V was cut back by 2 bases and J by 3 bases. Germline CDR1 SGHRS, CDR2 YFSETQ.

This clone was recorded many times. The V gene is TRBV7-2, the J gene TRBJ2-1; 15 bases agree with TRBD2. Trimming cost V 1 base and J 5 bases; bases outside gene matches: 6. The V gene's germline CDR1 is SGHTA and CDR2 FQGNSA. This CDR3 has 18 amino acids. CDR3 region: CASSLEGTSGRFNNEQFF. In DNA, the CDR3 is TGTGCCAGCAGCTTAGAGGGGACTAGCGGGAGGTTTAACAATGAGCAGTTCTTC.

The chain has TRBV10-3 and TRBJ2-5; D not resolved. Trimming shortened V by 5 bases and J by 2 bases, and 6 bases separated the two germline ends. From germline, CDR1 is ENHRY and CDR2 SYGVKD. The CDR3 has 12 amino acids. The CDR3 DNA sequence: TGTGCCATCAGTCTGGGGCAAGAGACCCAGTACTTC. This encodes CAISLGQETQYF.

The chain combines TRBV7-2 with TRBJ1-5; 7 bases line up with TRBD1. CDR1 SGHTA and CDR2 FQGNSA come from the germline V gene. The CDR3 has 15 residues. V gave up 4 bases and J gave up 7 bases; unmatched junction bases: 10. Here the CDR3 reads CASSSGGGPGQPQHF. The CDR3 DNA is TGTGCCAGCAGCTCAGGGGGGGGGCCTGGACAGCCCCAGCATTTT.

The genes are TRBV18 and TRBJ2-3; 9 positions match TRBD1. Looked up from germline, CDR1 is KGHSH and CDR2 is LQKENI. CDR3 length: 16 amino acids. Losses at the gene ends were 3 bases for V and 3 bases for J; bases not matched to a gene: 7. CDR3 bases: TGTGCCAGCTCACCGGGAGGACAGGGGAGAACAGATACGCAGTATTTT. Protein product: CASSPGGQGRTDTQYF. The whole variable domain, remainder taken from reference TRBV18 and TRBJ2-3, is NAGVMQNPRHLVRRRGQEARLRCSPMKGHSHVYWYRQLPEEGLKFMVYLQKENIIDESGMPKERFSAEFPKEGPSILRIQQVVRGDSAAYFCASSPGGQGRTDTQYFGPGTRLTVL.

This clone was detected only once. The chain employs TRBV7-2 and TRBJ1-1; possibly TRBD1 for D (6 bases). CDR3 length: 17 residues. The ends were cut back, 3 bases at V and 0 bases at J, with 17 bases in the middle. Looked up from germline, CDR1 is SGHTA and CDR2 is FQGNSA. CDR3 sequence reads: CASSFGQSLSMNTEAFF. The DNA for the CDR3 is TGTGCCAGCAGCTTTGGACAGTCCCTGTCTATGAACACTGAAGCTTTCTTT.

V gene TRBV4-3 combines with J gene TRBJ2-5; D not certain. The CDR3 runs 14 residues. In germline, CDR1 is LGHNA, CDR2 YSLEER. With 1 base removed from V and 7 bases from J, the gap between germline ends came to 13 bases. The CDR3 coding sequence is TGCGCCAGCAGCCAAGCGGCAGGAGAAGGGACCCAGTACTTC. Protein sequence: CASSQAAGEGTQYF.

This chain joins TRBV9 and TRBJ2-3, with D uncertain. Germline loops: CDR1 SGDLS, CDR2 YYNGEE. The ends were cut back, 0 bases at V and 2 bases at J, with 31 bases in the middle. This CDR3 is built from 22 residues. In nucleotides, the CDR3 is TGTGCCAGCAGCGTAGCTACCTCGTTTCACTCCCCACTTCCCTTACACACAGATACGCAGTATTTT. Translation gives CASSVATSFHSPLPLHTDTQYF.

The chain is built from TRBV2 and TRBJ2-7; 10 bases are shared with TRBD2. Germline V lookup: CDR1 SNHLY, CDR2 FYNNEI. The CDR3 runs 11 residues. The V and J ends lost 6 bases and 7 bases, in that order; junction bases with no gene match: 0. CDR3 amino acids: CASRTSGEQYF. DNA for the CDR3: TGTGCCAGCAGGACTAGCGGGGAGCAGTACTTC.